This TCR beta chain was recovered during a study of cytomegalovirus exposure and HLA in healthy donors. Remarks on this clone: Its target is unknown.

Sequencing was performed with immunoSEQ multiplex PCR; in TCRdb, only in-frame clones are kept and a portion is missing. The repertoire includes approximately 49,000 clones, about 90% of them detected once, and over 1.3% sits in the top ten. Trimming removed 7 bases from V and 4 bases from J; junction bases left unmatched: 11. The CDR3 has 15 residues. Germline CDR1 LNHDA, CDR2 SQIVND (reference sequence). Study findings and constraints: Among TCR beta chains, those listed as cytomegalovirus-associated numbered around 180. Most TCR sequences proved rare, with some public TCRs found in many donors.

Material for sequencing was PBMCs. The TCR was taken from a man between 18 and 29 years old in good health and CMV-seronegative. This chain connects TRBV19 to TRBJ2-3; 7 bases agree with TRBD2. Here the CDR3 reads CASTYAGTKSDTQYF. CDR3 DNA: TGTGCCAGTACATATGCCGGGACTAAGTCAGATACGCAGTATTTT.